The present entry profiles one TCR beta chain with its context. This record belongs to a study of blood T cell repertoires in COVID-19. Whole-study context: Specimens from acute and convalescent COVID-19 originated in the United States, Italy and Spain. Sample material is recorded as cDNA or gDNA derived from T cells, B-cell-depleted T cells, or PBMCs.

This CDR3 is built from 12 residues. Per the germline V gene, CDR1 is LGHDT and CDR2 is YNNKEL (reference sequence). Trimming took 5 bases from V and 10 from J, leaving 14 bases between them. Original processing methods: Counts of nucleated cells, estimated from reference gene primer amplification, were obtained. The repertoire was sequenced with immunoSEQ multiplex PCR; TCRdb's copy has only in-frame clones and lacks some. The V and J calls and clone size were taken over from that table, and D and trimming were inferred from the DNA. Here the sample spans over 200,000 clones, around 86% being singletons.

The chain joins TRBV3-1 (or the pseudogene TRBV3-2) to TRBJ1-2; a possible D gene is TRBD1 (6 bases). The specimen sequenced was peripheral blood. This receptor was identified in a human donor in a cohort sampled during active COVID-19. The CDR3 is CASSTRDNDYTF. The CDR3 region has the DNA TGTGCCAGCAGCACCCGGGACAACGACTACACCTTC.